Shown below are 11 T cell receptor beta chains from a single sample sequenced in a study of liver allograft versus peripheral blood T cells. As for the study in general: Intrahepatic T cell receptor repertoires from transplanted livers were compared against repertoires in recipients' peripheral blood.

TCRdb re-called the reads through MiXCR, storing one row per CDR3 protein. The repertoire holds 6,000 to 9,500 distinct CDR3 sequences, with approximately 15% as singletons. The receptors were gathered from a human patient who had a liver transplant. Some of the T cells might come from the graft donor.

This clonotype is medium-sized by share. The chain couples TRBV19 to TRBJ1-5; TRBD1 matches 7 bases. The CDR3 runs to 13 residues. The germline V gene encodes CDR1 LNHDA and CDR2 SQIVND (reference sequence). After removal of 5 bases from V and 3 bases from J, the junction contained 1 base not matched to a gene. CDR3 residues: CASSGTANQPQHF. CDR3 coding DNA: TGTGCCAGTAGTGGGACAGCCAATCAGCCCCAGCATTTT. Variable domain in full (rest from reference TRBV19 and TRBJ1-5): DGGITQSPKYLFRKEGQNVTLSCEQNLNHDAMYWYRQDPGQGLRLIYYSQIVNDFQKGDIAEGYSVSREKKESFPLTVTSAQKNPTAFYLCASSGTANQPQHFGDGTRLSIL.

By proportion, this clonotype is medium-sized (0.01 to 0.1%). This chain links TRBV6-2 or TRBV6-3 with TRBJ1-1; 10 bases match TRBD1. The CDR3 runs to 18 residues. Germline CDR1 and CDR2: MNHEY and SVGEGT. Unmatched junction bases numbered 17, after V lost 10 bases and J lost 0 bases. This CDR3 reads CAKQGKGTGTGVNTEAFF. DNA for the CDR3: TGTGCCAAACAGGGCAAAGGGACCGGGACAGGGGTGAACACTGAAGCTTTCTTT.

Ten or more counts support this clonotype. The DNA for the CDR3 is TGTGCCAGCAGCGCCCCCTCAGGGGGATCTAATGAAAAACTGTTTTTT. Its protein product is CASSAPSGGSNEKLFF. This chain joins TRBV7-9 and TRBJ1-4, with TRBD1 matching over 7 bases. Germline values: CDR1 SEHNR, CDR2 FQNEAQ (reference sequence). This CDR3 contains 16 residues. Germline trimming cut 5 bases from V and 3 bases from J; bases unmatched to any gene: 9.

On this clonotype itself: This may come from a read error, since a much larger clone is one base off. This sequence joins TRBV27 and TRBJ1-2, with D unclear. V was shortened by 5 bases and J by 8 bases, with 15 bases between the two germline ends. Per the germline V gene, CDR1 is MNHEY and CDR2 is SMNVEV (reference sequence). This CDR3 is 13 amino acids long. The CDR3 protein is CASSPVRRYGYTF. In nucleotides, the CDR3 is TGTGCCAGCAGTCCCGTGCGGAGGTACGGCTACACCTTC.

The chain has TRBV6-5 and TRBJ1-1; the D gene is possibly TRBD1 (6 bases). This CDR3 has 11 amino acids. The germline CDR1 and CDR2 sequences are MNHEY and SVGAGI. Trimming removed 7 bases from V and 5 bases from J, with 8 bases in between. CDR3 region: CASTQGTEAFF. DNA of the CDR3: TGTGCCAGCACCCAGGGGACTGAAGCTTTCTTT.

As regards this clonotype: This may arise from a read error, as a much more abundant clone is one base away. The CDR3 DNA sequence: TGTGCCAGCAGGCGGGACGCCTACAATGAGCAGTTCTTC. It yields the protein CASRRDAYNEQFF. The J gene is TRBJ2-1, the V gene TRBV6-5, with D perhaps TRBD2 (6 bases). This CDR3 spans 13 amino acids. V lost 6 bases and J lost 2, with 8 bases in between. Germline lookup yields CDR1 MNHEY and CDR2 SVGAGI.

This clonotype was found many times. CDR3 sequence: CASTPGGSSYEQYF. CDR3 in DNA: TGTGCCAGCACCCCCGGTGGGAGCTCCTACGAGCAGTACTTC. The chain joins TRBV6-6 to TRBJ2-7, with TRBD2 as a possible D gene (5 bases). The CDR3 runs 14 residues. Germline V gene sequence: CDR1 MNHNY, CDR2 SVGAGI (reference sequence). Trimming removed 7 bases at V and 0 bases at J, with 13 bases between.

The rearrangement joins TRBV30 to TRBJ2-5, with no clear D. The CDR3 has 12 amino acids. Germline CDR1 GTSNPN, CDR2 SVGIG (reference sequence). Trimming removed 3 bases at V and 5 bases at J, with 10 bases between. CDR3 residues: CAWRPTRETQYF. The CDR3 DNA is TGTGCCTGGAGACCAACGAGGGAGACCCAGTACTTC.

This clonotype is termed medium-sized. The chain is built from TRBV7-4 and TRBJ1-3; no definite D call. The ends were cut back, 6 bases at V and 0 bases at J, with 12 bases in the middle. The CDR3 is 15 amino acids. CDR1 and CDR2 (germline): SGHVT, SQSDAQ. The CDR3 coding sequence is TGTGCCAGCAGTTATAGTCCCAGCTCTGGAAACACCATATATTTT. This sequence encodes CASSYSPSSGNTIYF.

This clonotype was picked up a small number of times. The chain employs TRBV12-5 and TRBJ2-7; 7 bases agree with TRBD2. Germline trimming cut 7 bases from V and 5 bases from J; bases unmatched to any gene: 8. The CDR3 sequence is 13 residues long. In germline, CDR1 is LGHNT, CDR2 FRNRAP. The chain's CDR3 is CASASSGADEQYF. The CDR3 nucleotides are TGTGCTAGTGCCTCGAGCGGGGCTGACGAGCAGTACTTC. Based on the CDR3 plus reference TRBV12-5 and TRBJ2-7, the full variable domain is DARVTQTPRHKVTEMGQEVTMRCQPILGHNTVFWYRQTMMQGLELLAYFRNRAPLDDSGMPKDRFSAEMPDATLATLKIQPSEPRDSAVYFCASASSGADEQYFGPGTRLTVT.

CDR3 DNA: TGTGCCAGCAGTTTAAGGTCAGGAGTTTATCAGCCCCAGCATTTT. Translation: CASSLRSGVYQPQHF. The chain recombines TRBV12-3 or TRBV12-4 with TRBJ1-5; D unresolved. The length of the CDR3 is 15 residues. V was pared by 2 bases and J by 5 bases, with 13 bases between.